Listed here is a single T cell receptor (beta chain). Antigen: not known. This sample was taken from a study of OX40 agonist ivuxolimab in advanced cancers. Background on the study: The dose of intravenous ivuxolimab that patients received every 2 weeks ranged from 0.01 to 10 mg/kg. Those enrolled were about 80% male, with a mean age of roughly 62 years and ages from about 20 to 90. Findings of the study overall: There was clonal expansion of CD4+ and CD8+ blood T cells by week 6 at 0.1 to 3.0 mg/kg.

Sequenced by immunoSEQ multiplex PCR; TCRdb stores in-frame clones only, minus some. In the table there are over 60,000 clones, over 90% of which are singletons. Germline loops: CDR1 SGHTA, CDR2 FQGNSA. Trimming took off 1 base at V and 3 bases at J, with 9 bases between the two ends. The CDR3 runs to 15 residues. V gene TRBV7-2 combines with J gene TRBJ1-4, with D hard to call. The receptor was derived from an adult with an advanced solid tumor such as melanoma, head and neck, liver or kidney cancer. The sample was CD4+ or CD8+ T cells sorted from blood, taken in a trial of the OX40 agonist ivuxolimab. CDR3 region: CASSLVDGSNEKLFF. The CDR3 DNA sequence: TGTGCCAGCAGCTTAGTGGACGGGTCTAATGAAAAACTGTTTTTT.